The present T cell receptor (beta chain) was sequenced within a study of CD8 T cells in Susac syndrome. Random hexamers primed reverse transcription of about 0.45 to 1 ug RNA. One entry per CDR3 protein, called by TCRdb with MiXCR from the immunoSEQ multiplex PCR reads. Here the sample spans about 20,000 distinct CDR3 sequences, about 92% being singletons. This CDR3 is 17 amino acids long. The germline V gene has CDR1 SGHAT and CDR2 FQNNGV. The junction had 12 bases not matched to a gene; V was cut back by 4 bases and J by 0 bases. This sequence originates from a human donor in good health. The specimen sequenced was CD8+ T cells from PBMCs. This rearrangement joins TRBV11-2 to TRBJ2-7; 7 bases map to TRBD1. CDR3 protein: CASSSPFLGQNSYEQYF. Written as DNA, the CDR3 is TGTGCCAGCAGCTCACCCTTTTTGGGACAGAACTCCTACGAGCAGTACTTC.